One sample yielded the 3 T cell receptor beta chains listed below, sequenced in a study of OX40 agonist ivuxolimab in advanced cancers. Data came from immunoSEQ multiplex PCR; TCRdb stores just in-frame clones and leaves some out. The table includes about 77,000 clones, over 75% detected once. The source was CD4+ or CD8+ T cells sorted from blood, collected in a trial of the OX40 agonist ivuxolimab. These receptors were collected from an adult with an advanced solid tumor such as melanoma, head and neck, liver or kidney cancer.

The CDR3 sequence: CAISEGGRRGEQFF. The CDR3 DNA reads TGTGCCATCAGTGAGGGCGGGAGGCGCGGTGAGCAGTTCTTC. The chain carries TRBV10-3 and TRBJ2-1; 8 positions match TRBD2. Looked up from germline, CDR1 is ENHRY and CDR2 is SYGVKD. Germline trimming cut 2 bases from V and 9 bases from J; bases unmatched to any gene: 6. The CDR3 totals 14 residues.

The chain links TRBV5-1 to TRBJ2-5; D remains ambiguous. The germline V and J ends were trimmed by 4 bases and 4 bases, with 20 bases remaining between them. The CDR3 runs 16 residues. Germline assignment: CDR1 SGHRS and CDR2 YFSETQ. Here the CDR3 reads CASSPLVGSGPETQYF. CDR3 nucleotide sequence: TGCGCCAGCAGCCCCCTAGTGGGGTCTGGCCCAGAGACCCAGTACTTC.

The chain recombines TRBV11-2 with TRBJ2-7, with 9 positions matching TRBD1. Trimming at V came to 8 bases and at J to 4 bases, leaving 12 bases not matched to a gene. This CDR3 contains 15 residues. The germline V gene encodes CDR1 SGHAT and CDR2 FQNNGV. CDR3 sequence: CASLRDRVNRYEQYF. CDR3 nucleotides: TGTGCCAGCCTTAGGGACAGGGTGAACCGTTACGAGCAGTACTTC.